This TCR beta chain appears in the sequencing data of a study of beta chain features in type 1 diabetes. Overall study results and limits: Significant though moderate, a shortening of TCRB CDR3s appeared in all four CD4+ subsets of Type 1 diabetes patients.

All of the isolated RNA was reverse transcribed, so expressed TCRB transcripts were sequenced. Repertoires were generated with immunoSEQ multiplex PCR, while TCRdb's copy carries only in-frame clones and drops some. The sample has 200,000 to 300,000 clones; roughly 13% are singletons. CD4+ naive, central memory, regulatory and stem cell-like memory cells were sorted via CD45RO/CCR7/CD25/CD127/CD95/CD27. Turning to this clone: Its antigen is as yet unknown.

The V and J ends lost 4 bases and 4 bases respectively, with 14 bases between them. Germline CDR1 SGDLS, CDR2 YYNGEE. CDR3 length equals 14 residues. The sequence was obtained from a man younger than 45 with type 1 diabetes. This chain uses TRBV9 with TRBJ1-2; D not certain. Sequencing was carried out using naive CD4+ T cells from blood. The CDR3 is CASSPRAGGYGYTF. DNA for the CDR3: TGTGCCAGCAGCCCCCGGGCGGGAGGCTATGGCTACACCTTC.